Listed below are T cell receptor beta chains from one sample, sequenced in a study of identical twins. TCRdb itself ran the 5' RACE reads through MiXCR, one entry per CDR3 protein. Of about 470,000 distinct CDR3 sequences in the sample, 20% to 25% were seen once. These data were also reused for a study on T cells expressing NK-cell markers.

Sequenced sample: CD4+ T cells sorted from blood. These receptors originate from a young woman in good health. Each CDR3 is given with its conserved first and last residue. Each record gives: V gene, clone size, J gene, D gene, CDR3 DNA, CDR3 protein. The D gene is left open where the match is weak. Part of the rows lack a size; the others show once, few, many or a class for expanded clones.

v_call: TRBV7-6
clone_size: -
j_call: TRBJ1-2
d_call: -
cdr3_nt: TGTGCCAGCAGCTTAAAAGGGGGTAACTATGGCTACACCTTC
cdr3_aa: CASSLKGGNYGYTF

v_call: TRBV7-8
clone_size: few
j_call: TRBJ2-3
d_call: -
cdr3_nt: TGTGCCAGCAGCGGGAAACAGGGATTCACAGATACGCAGTATTTT
cdr3_aa: CASSGKQGFTDTQYF

v_call: TRBV9
clone_size: -
j_call: TRBJ2-6
d_call: TRBD2
cdr3_nt: TGTGCCAGCAGCGTAGACAGCGGGAGGGCCTCCGGGGCCAACGTCCTGACTTTC
cdr3_aa: CASSVDSGRASGANVLTF

v_call: TRBV29-1
clone_size: few
j_call: TRBJ2-1
d_call: -
cdr3_nt: TGCAGCGCTGAGTGGTTGACCGAGGAGTTCTTC
cdr3_aa: CSAEWLTEEFF

v_call: TRBV5-1
clone_size: many
j_call: TRBJ2-3
d_call: -
cdr3_nt: TGCGCCAGCAGCCCGACAGGTAGCACAGATACGCAGTATTTT
cdr3_aa: CASSPTGSTDTQYF

v_call: TRBV10-3
clone_size: -
j_call: TRBJ2-7
d_call: -
cdr3_nt: TGTGCCATCAGTGATTTGGGTTTATCGGACTATAGGCAGTACTTC
cdr3_aa: CAISDLGLSDYRQYF

v_call: TRBV7-2
clone_size: few
j_call: TRBJ2-7
d_call: -
cdr3_nt: TGTGCCAGCAGCTTAGAGAGAAGGGACACGGAGTACTTC
cdr3_aa: CASSLERRDTEYF

v_call: TRBV7-2
clone_size: -
j_call: TRBJ2-5
d_call: TRBD2
cdr3_nt: TGTGCCAGCGGGATCAGCGGGGTCCAAGAGACCCAGTACTTC
cdr3_aa: CASGISGVQETQYF

v_call: TRBV7-8
clone_size: -
j_call: TRBJ2-3
d_call: -
cdr3_nt: TGTGCCAGCAGCTCGCGACGGAGGAGCAACACAGATACGCAGTATTTT
cdr3_aa: CASSSRRRSNTDTQYF

v_call: TRBV5-1
clone_size: few
j_call: TRBJ2-3
d_call: -
cdr3_nt: TGCGCCAGCAGCAGCTCAAGCACAGGCACAGATACGCAGTATTTT
cdr3_aa: CASSSSSTGTDTQYF

v_call: TRBV12-3/TRBV12-4
clone_size: -
j_call: TRBJ2-7
d_call: TRBD2
cdr3_nt: TGTGCCAGCAGGCCAGCGGGAGGCCTGGGGCGGCAGTACTTC
cdr3_aa: CASRPAGGLGRQYF

v_call: TRBV12-3/TRBV12-4
clone_size: -
j_call: TRBJ2-2
d_call: -
cdr3_nt: TGTGCCAGCAGAAACAGGGACGGGGAGCTGTTTTTT
cdr3_aa: CASRNRDGELFF

v_call: TRBV7-9
clone_size: -
j_call: TRBJ2-3
d_call: TRBD2
cdr3_nt: TGTGCCAGCAGCTCCCTCAGCGGGGGGGAAACAGATACGCAGTATTTT
cdr3_aa: CASSSLSGGETDTQYF

v_call: TRBV12-3/TRBV12-4
clone_size: -
j_call: TRBJ2-1
d_call: TRBD2
cdr3_nt: TGTGCCAGCACTCTAGCGGGAGGGCCCAATGAGCAGTTCTTC
cdr3_aa: CASTLAGGPNEQFF

v_call: TRBV7-2
clone_size: few
j_call: TRBJ2-7
d_call: -
cdr3_nt: TGTGCCAGCAGCTTAGAGGGAGGTGAGCACTACGAGCAGTACTTC
cdr3_aa: CASSLEGGEHYEQYF

v_call: TRBV11-2
clone_size: -
j_call: TRBJ2-3
d_call: TRBD2
cdr3_nt: TGTGCCAGCAGCTCGGGACTAGCGGAATTAGGGTATTTT
cdr3_aa: CASSSGLAELGYF

v_call: TRBV12-3/TRBV12-4
clone_size: -
j_call: TRBJ1-1
d_call: -
cdr3_nt: TGTGCCAGCAGTTTGGGAGATCGCACTGAAGCTTTCTTT
cdr3_aa: CASSLGDRTEAFF

v_call: TRBV3-1
clone_size: -
j_call: TRBJ2-2
d_call: -
cdr3_nt: TGTGCCAGCAGCCAGACATGGGACCTCAACACCGGGGAGCTGTTTTTT
cdr3_aa: CASSQTWDLNTGELFF

v_call: TRBV11-2
clone_size: -
j_call: TRBJ1-1
d_call: TRBD1
cdr3_nt: TGTGCCAGCAGCATGCGGACAGGGGGCACTGAAGCTTTCTTT
cdr3_aa: CASSMRTGGTEAFF

v_call: TRBV7-2
clone_size: many
j_call: TRBJ2-7
d_call: -
cdr3_nt: TGTGCCAGCAGCTTAAAGTCGAGGTACGAGCAGTACTTC
cdr3_aa: CASSLKSRYEQYF

v_call: TRBV6-2/TRBV6-3
clone_size: few
j_call: TRBJ2-3
d_call: TRBD2
cdr3_nt: TGTGCCAGCAGTCACAAGCGGGGTTTGCTCACAGATACGCAGTATTTT
cdr3_aa: CASSHKRGLLTDTQYF

v_call: TRBV7-8
clone_size: few
j_call: TRBJ2-5
d_call: TRBD2
cdr3_nt: TGTGCCAGCAGCTTAGATGGGGGCGGGGGGTTCCGGGGGACCCAGTACTTC
cdr3_aa: CASSLDGGGGFRGTQYF

v_call: TRBV12-3/TRBV12-4
clone_size: -
j_call: TRBJ2-7
d_call: TRBD1
cdr3_nt: TGTGCCAGCAGTGGGACAGGGTTGAGGCACGAGCAGTACTTC
cdr3_aa: CASSGTGLRHEQYF

v_call: TRBV3-1
clone_size: -
j_call: TRBJ1-6
d_call: -
cdr3_nt: TGTGCCAGCAGCTATGGCCTCACGGAATATAATTCACCCCTCCACTTT
cdr3_aa: CASSYGLTEYNSPLHF

v_call: TRBV12-3/TRBV12-4
clone_size: many
j_call: TRBJ2-1
d_call: TRBD2
cdr3_nt: TGTGCCAGCAGTTTCCTAGCGGGAAGGGGGTACGCTGAGCAGTTCTTC
cdr3_aa: CASSFLAGRGYAEQFF

v_call: TRBV5-5
clone_size: -
j_call: TRBJ1-2
d_call: -
cdr3_nt: TGTGCCAGCAGCTCCTCCCTGGGCTATGGCTACACCTTC
cdr3_aa: CASSSSLGYGYTF

v_call: TRBV7-2
clone_size: -
j_call: TRBJ2-1
d_call: TRBD1
cdr3_nt: TGTGCCAGCAGCTTAGATGGGACAGGATACCAGTTCTTC
cdr3_aa: CASSLDGTGYQFF

v_call: TRBV5-1
clone_size: -
j_call: TRBJ1-6
d_call: TRBD1
cdr3_nt: TGCGCCAGCACGTCTTCAGGGGGCAATTCACCCCTCCACTTT
cdr3_aa: CASTSSGGNSPLHF

v_call: TRBV6-1
clone_size: -
j_call: TRBJ2-7
d_call: -
cdr3_nt: TGTGCCAGCAAGAACCCAGGGACCTACGAGCAGTACTTC
cdr3_aa: CASKNPGTYEQYF

v_call: TRBV6-1
clone_size: -
j_call: TRBJ2-1
d_call: -
cdr3_nt: TGTGCCAGCAGCGCCAGGGGTCAGAACCCGCATTTTGAGCAGTTCTTC
cdr3_aa: CASSARGQNPHFEQFF

v_call: TRBV2
clone_size: few
j_call: TRBJ2-7
d_call: TRBD2
cdr3_nt: TGTGCCACCATCTCTAGCGGCCTGACCTACGAGCAGTACTTC
cdr3_aa: CATISSGLTYEQYF

v_call: TRBV9
clone_size: few
j_call: TRBJ1-1
d_call: -
cdr3_nt: TGTGCCAGCAGCGTAGTGATCCGTGGAGACACTGAAGCTTTCTTT
cdr3_aa: CASSVVIRGDTEAFF

v_call: TRBV6-5
clone_size: -
j_call: TRBJ2-7
d_call: TRBD2
cdr3_nt: TGTGCCAGCAGTTACAGTGCGGGGGGGATTAGGTACGAGCAGTACTTC
cdr3_aa: CASSYSAGGIRYEQYF

v_call: TRBV12-3/TRBV12-4
clone_size: once
j_call: TRBJ2-1
d_call: -
cdr3_nt: TGTGCCAGCAGTCCACACTATCAATACAATGAGCAGTTCTTC
cdr3_aa: CASSPHYQYNEQFF

v_call: TRBV5-1
clone_size: -
j_call: TRBJ1-1
d_call: TRBD1
cdr3_nt: TGCGCCAGCAGCCCGGGACAGCTTTTGAACACTGAAGCTTTCTTT
cdr3_aa: CASSPGQLLNTEAFF

v_call: TRBV10-3
clone_size: -
j_call: TRBJ2-7
d_call: TRBD1
cdr3_nt: TGTGCCATCAGTGGGGGACAGGGGGTCTACGAGCAGTACTTC
cdr3_aa: CAISGGQGVYEQYF

v_call: TRBV27
clone_size: -
j_call: TRBJ2-7
d_call: TRBD2
cdr3_nt: TGTGCCACCCAAAGACTAGCGGGAGTCTACGAGCAGTACTTC
cdr3_aa: CATQRLAGVYEQYF

v_call: TRBV11-1
clone_size: -
j_call: TRBJ2-7
d_call: -
cdr3_nt: TGTGCCAGCAGCCGTACAGGGAGATCAGACGGCATGTACTTC
cdr3_aa: CASSRTGRSDGMYF

v_call: TRBV12-3/TRBV12-4
clone_size: few
j_call: TRBJ1-6
d_call: TRBD1
cdr3_nt: TGTGCCAGCAGCATCACAGGGGGGAATTCACCCCTCCACTTT
cdr3_aa: CASSITGGNSPLHF

v_call: TRBV20-1
clone_size: -
j_call: TRBJ2-3
d_call: -
cdr3_nt: TGCAGTGCTAGGAGGGCAGATACGCAGTATTTT
cdr3_aa: CSARRADTQYF

v_call: TRBV7-9
clone_size: few
j_call: TRBJ2-7
d_call: -
cdr3_nt: TGTGCCAGCAGCTTCGACTATTCCTACGAGCAGTACTTC
cdr3_aa: CASSFDYSYEQYF

v_call: TRBV5-1
clone_size: -
j_call: TRBJ2-2
d_call: TRBD2
cdr3_nt: TGCGCCAGCAAGGGGACTAGCACGAACACCGGGGAGCTGTTTTTT
cdr3_aa: CASKGTSTNTGELFF

v_call: TRBV6-4
clone_size: -
j_call: TRBJ2-3
d_call: TRBD2
cdr3_nt: TGTGCCAGCAGACCAGTGTGGGGACTAGCGAATGGAGATACGCAGTATTTT
cdr3_aa: CASRPVWGLANGDTQYF

v_call: TRBV20-1
clone_size: once
j_call: TRBJ2-3
d_call: TRBD2
cdr3_nt: TGCAGTGCCGTGGGACTAGCTGGGGATACGCAGTATTTT
cdr3_aa: CSAVGLAGDTQYF

v_call: TRBV20-1
clone_size: few
j_call: TRBJ2-7
d_call: -
cdr3_nt: TGCAGTGCTAGTGGGTTCTCCTACGAGCAGTACTTC
cdr3_aa: CSASGFSYEQYF

v_call: TRBV10-3
clone_size: -
j_call: TRBJ2-5
d_call: -
cdr3_nt: TGTGCCATCAGTGACGGGAGTGGGGAGACCCAGTACTTC
cdr3_aa: CAISDGSGETQYF

v_call: TRBV2
clone_size: -
j_call: TRBJ2-1
d_call: TRBD2
cdr3_nt: TGTGCCAGCAAAGCGGGAATAGGGGTCTACAATGAGCAGTTCTTC
cdr3_aa: CASKAGIGVYNEQFF

v_call: TRBV5-1
clone_size: few
j_call: TRBJ2-3
d_call: -
cdr3_nt: TGCGCCAGCAGCGCGCTAATGGGAGATACGCAGTATTTT
cdr3_aa: CASSALMGDTQYF

v_call: TRBV20-1
clone_size: few
j_call: TRBJ2-1
d_call: TRBD2
cdr3_nt: TGCAGTGCTAGATCCCGGGGACAGGGACTAGCGGGAGTAGGGACGTACAATGAGCAGTTCTTC
cdr3_aa: CSARSRGQGLAGVGTYNEQFF

v_call: TRBV20-1
clone_size: -
j_call: TRBJ2-5
d_call: -
cdr3_nt: TGCAGTGCAAGGTCCCACCTGACGGAGACCCAGTACTTC
cdr3_aa: CSARSHLTETQYF

v_call: TRBV5-1
clone_size: many
j_call: TRBJ2-7
d_call: TRBD1
cdr3_nt: TGCGCCAGCAGCTTGGCCGGGACAGGTCCCTACGAGCAGTACTTC
cdr3_aa: CASSLAGTGPYEQYF

v_call: TRBV6-2/TRBV6-3
clone_size: -
j_call: TRBJ2-2
d_call: TRBD1
cdr3_nt: TGTGCCAGCAGTTACCGAGGGGGCGCAACCGGGGAGCTGTTTTTT
cdr3_aa: CASSYRGGATGELFF

v_call: TRBV20-1
clone_size: few
j_call: TRBJ1-1
d_call: -
cdr3_nt: TGCAGTGCTAGGGCTGGGACAAACTCTGAAGCTTTCTTT
cdr3_aa: CSARAGTNSEAFF